These T cell receptor beta chains were read from a single sample in a study of shared clonotypes between healthy human individuals. Here immunoSEQ multiplex PCR was the method, and the copy in TCRdb shows in-frame clones only, minus some. The sample shows 2 million to 2.5 million clones, roughly 95% of them seen only once. Material: naive CD4+ T cells sorted from blood. These receptors came from a man aged 18 to 29 in good health. Both conserved end residues are part of each CDR3. Each record gives: J gene, V gene, CDR3 protein.

>TRBJ1-3|TRBV6-5
CASSFPGGTGTLYF
>TRBJ1-2|TRBV6-5
CASSYSPDRKLGYTF
>TRBJ1-6|TRBV6-6
CASTNRGSNSPLHF
>TRBJ2-1|TRBV5-1
CASGQPIQGEQFF
>TRBJ2-5|TRBV5-1
CASAPERGSQETQYF
>TRBJ1-2|TRBV5-1
CASSPDRGFYGYTF
>TRBJ2-7|TRBV19
CASSDRGYEQYF
>TRBJ1-2|TRBV6-6
CASSYPQRDYGYTF
>TRBJ2-7|TRBV19
CASSGGLAGTEQYF
>TRBJ2-3|TRBV5-1
CASSETPNPDTQYF
>TRBJ1-2|TRBV7-9
CASSTGQTYGYTF
>TRBJ2-7|TRBV5-1
CASSPEIGHEQYF
>TRBJ2-7|TRBV7-9
CASSLPGTSGGRYEQYF